Detailed here is one T cell receptor (beta chain). The target antigen is unknown. The TCRbeta library incorporated unique molecular identifiers. TCRdb independently ran MiXCR on the PCR reads; one entry per CDR3 protein. Found here are 780,000 or so distinct CDR3 sequences, 16% of them singletons; the top ten hold approximately 4.5%. The V end was cut by 2 bases, the J end by 6 bases, with 25 bases between. There are 18 residues in the CDR3. Germline V gene sequence: CDR1 MGHRA, CDR2 YSYEKL. The sample belongs to a study of T-cell reconstitution after alpha-beta-depleted transplantation in children. Whole-study results and caveats: As was reported, about two months after transplant, alpha-beta T cells came from several hundred expanded graft clones. T-cell counts and diversity were attributed mostly to newly produced T cells one year after transplant.

The receptor's source is a male patient younger than 18 who had a stem cell transplant for acute lymphoblastic leukemia, so the T cells may come from the graft donor. This sample comprised PBMCs, mostly from graft donor cells, obtained 360 days after TCRalphabeta/CD19-depleted stem cell transplant. The J gene is TRBJ1-1, the V gene TRBV4-1; a possible D gene is TRBD1 (6 bases). CDR3 bases: TGCGCCAGCAGCCAACGCACGGAGGGGGTGATGTCACTGGCTGAAGCTTTCTTT. Protein sequence: CASSQRTEGVMSLAEAFF.